Each of the 24 T cell receptor beta chains below was sequenced from the same sample in a study of T-cell memory formation after mild COVID-19. TCRdb redid the calling of the 5' RACE reads with MiXCR, one entry per CDR3 protein. The data hold hundreds of thousands of distinct CDR3 sequences, with about 18% observed a single time. Sequencing was done on a sample of PBMCs or a T cell subset sorted from them (not recorded which). Every receptor here comes from an adult woman who had mild COVID-19 (a few samples of this study predate the infection). Cell type and time point are not known.

This clonotype has more than one count but fewer than ten. The chain combines TRBV6-5 with TRBJ2-6; D is ambiguous. Looked up from germline, CDR1 is MNHEY and CDR2 is SVGAGI. The CDR3 consists of 16 residues. Between the trimmed V and J ends, which lost 0 bases and 4 bases, there was a span of 10 bases. The CDR3 sequence is CASSYSSPPGANVLTF. The CDR3 coding sequence is TGTGCCAGCAGTTACTCATCACCGCCCGGGGCCAACGTCCTGACTTTC.

This clonotype was recorded a few times. V gene TRBV4-1 combines with J gene TRBJ2-1, with 7 nucleotides matching TRBD1. This CDR3 contains 15 residues. V dropped 4 bases and J dropped 5; count of bases not matched to a gene: 8. Germline V lookup: CDR1 MGHRA, CDR2 YSYEKL. CDR3 sequence reads: CASSPQGEFHNEQFF. CDR3 nucleotides: TGCGCCAGCAGCCCGCAGGGGGAATTTCACAATGAGCAGTTCTTC.

In the case of this clonotype: Since a much larger clone is just one base distant, this may be a read error. The chain employs TRBV29-1 and TRBJ2-2; D is perhaps TRBD1 (6 bases). The length of the CDR3 is 15 residues. CDR1 and CDR2 (germline): SQVTM, ANQGSEA. V was clipped by 4 bases and J by 4 bases, with 16 bases between them. The CDR3 nucleotides are TGCAGCGTTGTTTCGGACAGCACGAGCACCGGGGAGCTGTTTTTT. Its protein product is CSVVSDSTSTGELFF.

This clonotype occurred a few times. The V and J genes are TRBV6-5 and TRBJ1-2; TRBD1 matches at 7 bases. Trimming removed 0 bases from V and 7 bases from J; junction bases left unmatched: 14. Germline V gene sequence: CDR1 MNHEY, CDR2 SVGAGI. The CDR3 spans 17 residues. CDR3 sequence (DNA): TGTGCCAGCAGTTACTCGGACAGGCCAAACAGGGGTTTTGGCTACACCTTC. Protein sequence: CASSYSDRPNRGFGYTF.

The chain couples TRBV5-1 to TRBJ2-5, with 10 bases matching TRBD1. The CDR3 is 18 residues long. J gave up 2 bases and V 0 bases, and 10 bases lay outside the gene matches. The germline V gene encodes CDR1 SGHRS and CDR2 YFSETQ. The CDR3 region is CASSLGLSVGQGQETQYF. CDR3 sequence (DNA): TGCGCCAGCAGCTTGGGCCTCAGTGTGGGACAGGGGCAAGAGACCCAGTACTTC.

The chain is built from TRBV25-1 and TRBJ2-7; D assignment may be TRBD1 or TRBD2 (5 bases each). Germline CDR1 reads MGHDK; CDR2 reads SYGVNS. The CDR3 has 14 amino acids. V was shortened by 8 bases and J by 2 bases, with 16 bases between the two germline ends. CDR3 residues: CASQGVRGTYEQYF. In nucleotides, the CDR3 is TGTGCCAGCCAAGGCGTCCGGGGCACCTACGAGCAGTACTTC.

The genes are TRBV5-1 and TRBJ1-1; weak D call: TRBD1 (6 bases). The CDR3 has 14 residues. The germline CDR1 and CDR2 sequences are SGHRS and YFSETQ. Trimming took 1 base from V and 1 from J, leaving 8 bases between them. As DNA, the CDR3 is TGCGCCAGCAGCTTGACCAGGGGGAACACTGAAGCTTTCTTT. It encodes CASSLTRGNTEAFF.

This clonotype appeared a few times. The V call is TRBV18, the J call TRBJ1-1, with D unclear. Germline-derived CDR1 and CDR2 are KGHSH and LQKENI. V lost 1 base, J lost 5 bases, and 14 bases lay in between. This CDR3 spans 15 amino acids. The DNA for the CDR3 is TGTGCCAGCTCACCACAATCCGGGAGAGGGACTGAAGCTTTCTTT. This encodes CASSPQSGRGTEAFF.

This clonotype was seen a handful of times. The V and J genes are TRBV10-3 and TRBJ2-1; D remains unclear. The CDR3 covers 12 residues. Germline CDR1 and CDR2: ENHRY and SYGVKD. Between the trimmed V and J ends, which lost 3 bases and 10 bases, there was a span of 10 bases. The CDR3 region is CAISETAGEQFF. CDR3 coding DNA: TGTGCCATCAGTGAAACAGCCGGCGAGCAGTTCTTC.

This clonotype was observed a handful of times. This chain links TRBV6-2 or TRBV6-3 with TRBJ2-7; the D gene is possibly TRBD2 (6 bases). This CDR3 has 15 amino acids. The germline V gene has CDR1 MNHEY and CDR2 SVGEGT. Trimming removed 0 bases at V and 2 bases at J, with 11 bases between. Here the CDR3 DNA reads TGTGCCAGCAGTTACTCCGGGAGCAGCACCTACGAGCAGTACTTC. This translates into CASSYSGSSTYEQYF.

This clonotype was recorded a few times. CDR3 sequence reads: CASSLKGRTVGFF. CDR3 bases: TGTGCCAGCAGCTTAAAAGGGCGGACGGTGGGGTTCTTC. The V and J genes are TRBV7-2 and TRBJ2-1; D is unresolved. Germline CDR1 and CDR2: SGHTA and FQGNSA. The CDR3 runs 13 residues. The ends were cut back, 2 bases at V and 15 bases at J, with 17 bases in the middle.

V is TRBV7-2 and J is TRBJ2-3; D might be TRBD2 (5 bases). Deletions cut 0 bases from V and 3 bases from J, with 16 bases between. Germline-derived CDR1 and CDR2 are SGHTA and FQGNSA. CDR3 length equals 17 residues. The CDR3 region is CASSLAGKRSRTDTQYF. CDR3 nucleotides: TGTGCCAGCAGCTTAGCGGGAAAGCGGAGTCGGACAGATACGCAGTATTTT.

The V and J genes are TRBV7-9 and TRBJ1-1, with TRBD1 as a possible D gene (5 bases). V was pared by 5 bases and J by 1 base, with 11 bases between. The CDR3 runs to 14 residues. CDR1 and CDR2 (germline): SEHNR, FQNEAQ (reference sequence). CDR3 coding DNA: TGTGCCAGCAGCATAGACAGATGGAACACTGAAGCTTTCTTT. Translation: CASSIDRWNTEAFF.

There are a few counts of this clonotype. J is TRBJ2-3 and V is TRBV7-9; no clear D. V was trimmed by 3 bases and J by 2 bases, leaving 9 bases between them. This CDR3 comprises 14 residues. Germline assignment: CDR1 SEHNR and CDR2 FQNEAQ (reference sequence). The CDR3 loop is CASSLTQTTDTQYF. CDR3 in DNA: TGTGCCAGCAGCTTGACCCAGACCACAGATACGCAGTATTTT.

The sample holds a few counts of this clonotype. The CDR3 DNA reads TGTGCCAGCAGCCAAGAGAGGGGGGCCCTCCACTTT. Translation: CASSQERGALHF. The chain couples TRBV3-1 to TRBJ1-6, with a possible D match to TRBD1 (6 bases). The CDR3 is 12 amino acids. Germline CDR1 and CDR2: LGHDT and YNNKEL (reference sequence). The V end lost 0 bases, the J end lost 14 bases, and 8 bases lay between the germline ends.

This clonotype was seen a few times. The chain recombines TRBV4-1 with TRBJ1-1, with D maybe TRBD1 (5 bases). Trimming stripped 2 bases from V and 3 bases from J, with 16 bases between. The CDR3 runs 16 residues. The germline V gene encodes CDR1 MGHRA and CDR2 YSYEKL. The CDR3 bases are TGCGCCAGCAGCCAATCCCCGGGACGGATGGACACTGAAGCTTTCTTT. It is translated as CASSQSPGRMDTEAFF.

This clonotype was counted between two and nine times. V is TRBV11-2 and J is TRBJ2-7; 14 bases align to TRBD2. CDR1 and CDR2 (germline): SGHAT, FQNNGV. The CDR3 loop spans 16 amino acids. V lost 5 bases to trimming and J lost 0 bases; unmatched junction nucleotides: 3. CDR3 sequence reads: CASSRGLAGVSYEQYF. CDR3 coding DNA: TGTGCCAGCAGCCGGGGACTAGCGGGAGTCTCCTACGAGCAGTACTTC.

The V call is TRBV19, the J call TRBJ1-1; a possible D gene is TRBD1 (5 bases). CDR3 size: 13 residues. Trimming took off 4 bases at V and 2 bases at J, with 8 bases between the two ends. Germline V gives CDR1 LNHDA, CDR2 SQIVND (reference sequence). CDR3 nucleotide sequence: TGTGCCAGTAGTAACCAGGGTAACACTGAAGCTTTCTTT. Its protein product is CASSNQGNTEAFF.

The chain recombines TRBV18 with TRBJ2-1; TRBD1 or TRBD2 may be the D gene (5 bases each). The CDR3 is 14 residues long. In germline, CDR1 is KGHSH, CDR2 LQKENI. The V and J ends lost 3 bases and 15 bases respectively, with 21 bases between them. The CDR3 is CASSPQPPGLDRFF. In nucleotides, the CDR3 is TGTGCCAGCTCACCTCAACCGCCGGGGCTAGACCGGTTCTTC.

The chain is built from TRBV12-3 or TRBV12-4 and TRBJ2-7, with 7 bases matching TRBD1. This CDR3 has 14 amino acids. Losses at the gene ends were 5 bases for V and 5 bases for J; bases not matched to a gene: 9. The CDR3 loop is CASSIDREINEQYF. CDR3 nucleotides: TGTGCCAGCAGTATTGACAGGGAGATCAACGAGCAGTACTTC.

V gene TRBV9 combines with J gene TRBJ1-6; a possible D gene is TRBD1 (5 bases). CDR3 length: 15 residues. Looked up from germline, CDR1 is SGDLS and CDR2 is YYNGEE. V was pared by 3 bases and J by 0 bases, with 7 bases between. Here the CDR3 reads CASSEGSSYNSPLHF. CDR3 nucleotide sequence: TGTGCCAGCAGCGAGGGGAGCTCCTATAATTCACCCCTCCACTTT.

This chain links TRBV29-1 with TRBJ1-1, with a tentative D call TRBD1 (6 bases). Germline CDR1 SQVTM, CDR2 ANQGSEA. The CDR3 is 12 amino acids. The V and J ends lost 5 bases and 4 bases respectively, with 11 bases between them. CDR3 amino acids: CSVTQGPTEAFF. The CDR3 DNA reads TGCAGCGTTACACAGGGCCCCACTGAAGCTTTCTTT.

The chain employs TRBV4-1 and TRBJ2-5, with 9 positions matching TRBD2. The CDR3 has 15 amino acids. The germline V gene has CDR1 MGHRA and CDR2 YSYEKL. V was clipped by 4 bases and J by 5 bases; unmatched bases: 8. The CDR3 bases are TGCGCCAGCAGCCCCCTTTTTGCGGGGGGGGAGACCCAGTACTTC. This encodes CASSPLFAGGETQYF.

In this sample, this clonotype turned up a few times. This sequence joins TRBV2 and TRBJ2-5; 10 bases line up with TRBD2. CDR1 SNHLY and CDR2 FYNNEI come from the germline V gene. This CDR3 contains 13 residues. J lost 7 bases, V lost 3 bases, and 2 bases had no gene match. The CDR3 DNA sequence: TGTGCCAGCAGTGAGCTAGCGGGAGCGACCCAGTACTTC. Its protein product is CASSELAGATQYF.